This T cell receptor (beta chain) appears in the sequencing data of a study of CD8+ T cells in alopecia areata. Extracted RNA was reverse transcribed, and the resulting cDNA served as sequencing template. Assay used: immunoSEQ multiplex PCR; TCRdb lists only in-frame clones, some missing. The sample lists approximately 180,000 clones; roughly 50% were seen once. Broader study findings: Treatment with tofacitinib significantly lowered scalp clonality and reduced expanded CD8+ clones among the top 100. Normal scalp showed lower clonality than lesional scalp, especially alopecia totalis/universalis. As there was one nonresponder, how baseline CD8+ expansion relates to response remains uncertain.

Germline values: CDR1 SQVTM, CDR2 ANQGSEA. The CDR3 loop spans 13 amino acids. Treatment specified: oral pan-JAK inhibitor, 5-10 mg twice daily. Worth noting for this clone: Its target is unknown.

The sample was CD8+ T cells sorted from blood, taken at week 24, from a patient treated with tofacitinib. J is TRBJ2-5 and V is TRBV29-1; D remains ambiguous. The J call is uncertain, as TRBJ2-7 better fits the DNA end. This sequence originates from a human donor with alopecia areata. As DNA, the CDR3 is TGCAGCGCCGCGGACCCCACCAACTACGAGCAGTACTTC. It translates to CSAADPTNYEQYF.